A single sample is the source of the 28 T cell receptor beta chains below, sequenced in a study of identical twins. TCRdb reprocessed the 5' RACE reads via MiXCR and lists one record per CDR3 protein. This table holds some 570,000 distinct CDR3 sequences, under 25% found once. These sequences were also reported in another study, on yellow fever vaccine responses in identical twins.

Sample: CD4+ T cells sorted from blood. Receptors originate from a woman aged 18-35 years in good health.

The chain recombines TRBV5-1 with TRBJ2-5; 8 bases line up with TRBD1. J gave up 5 bases and V 2 bases, and 2 bases lay outside the gene matches. The CDR3 runs to 13 residues. Germline loops: CDR1 SGHRS, CDR2 YFSETQ. The CDR3 sequence: CASSFRDRETQYF. The DNA for the CDR3 is TGCGCCAGCAGCTTCAGGGACAGGGAGACCCAGTACTTC.

This chain connects TRBV12-3 or TRBV12-4 to TRBJ2-5; D perhaps matches TRBD2 (6 bases). V was clipped by 6 bases and J by 6 bases, with 17 bases between them. The CDR3 length is 14 residues. For the CDR3, the DNA is TGTGCCAGCAGATTGGACGGCGGGGTTAAGACCCAGTACTTC. Its translation: CASRLDGGVKTQYF.

This clonotype was seen only a few times. This chain connects TRBV2 to TRBJ2-3; 14 nucleotides match TRBD2. V shed 7 bases, J shed 15 bases, and the junction held 12 bases outside the gene matches. Germline loops: CDR1 SNHLY, CDR2 FYNNEI. This CDR3 contains 14 residues. CDR3 sequence: CASKGLAGGGSGYF. CDR3 in DNA: TGTGCCAGCAAAGGACTAGCGGGAGGTGGATCCGGATATTTT.

This clonotype was recorded a few times. This chain connects TRBV20-1 to TRBJ2-5, with D possibly TRBD1 on 7 matching bases. CDR1 is DFQATT, CDR2 SNEGSKA, per germline (reference sequence). V gave up 0 bases and J gave up 5 bases, with 13 bases separating them. CDR3 size: 14 residues. The CDR3 DNA reads TGCAGTGCTAGAGATCCAGGGGGAGGTGAGACCCAGTACTTC. Amino acid sequence: CSARDPGGGETQYF.

This clonotype has only one observation. The chain recombines TRBV29-1 with TRBJ2-5, with D possibly matching TRBD1 (5 bases). There are 10 residues in the CDR3. Trimming removed 7 bases from V and 5 bases from J, with 8 bases in between. CDR1 is SQVTM, CDR2 ANQGSEA, per germline. CDR3 sequence: CSAKGETQYF. The CDR3 nucleotides are TGCAGCGCTAAGGGGGAGACCCAGTACTTC.

The V call is TRBV7-8, the J call TRBJ2-2; D may correspond to TRBD1 or TRBD2 (5 bases each). This CDR3 region has 16 residues. Germline CDR1 SGHVS, CDR2 FQNEAQ. Trimming pared 1 base from V and 0 bases from J, leaving 9 bases between. Here the CDR3 DNA reads TGTGCCAGCAGCTTAGGCAGGGACCCGAACACCGGGGAGCTGTTTTTT. It is translated as CASSLGRDPNTGELFF.

This clonotype has just a few counts. The chain combines TRBV2 with TRBJ1-5; D unresolved. Germline CDR1 and CDR2: SNHLY and FYNNEI. The CDR3 length is 14 residues. Trimming shortened V by 2 bases and J by 4 bases, and 9 bases separated the two germline ends. This CDR3 is CASSEQMGNQPQHF. CDR3 in DNA: TGTGCCAGCAGTGAACAGATGGGGAATCAGCCCCAGCATTTT. Based on the CDR3 plus reference TRBV2 and TRBJ1-5, the full variable domain is EPEVTQTPSHQVTQMGQEVILRCVPISNHLYFYWYRQILGQKVEFLVSFYNNEISEKSEIFDDQFSVERPDGSNFTLKIRSTKLEDSAMYFCASSEQMGNQPQHFGDGTRLSIL.

In its sample, this clonotype was seen once. CDR3 nucleotides: TGTGCCCGCCAGACAGTATCGAACACTGAAGCTTTCTTT. Amino acid sequence: CARQTVSNTEAFF. J is TRBJ1-1 and V is TRBV7-9; D is perhaps TRBD1 (5 bases). Germline V lookup: CDR1 SEHNR, CDR2 FQNEAQ (reference sequence). The germline V and J ends were trimmed by 11 bases and 1 base, with 14 bases remaining between them. This CDR3 has 13 residues.

This clonotype was observed many times. The rearrangement uses TRBV2 and TRBJ2-6; D unresolved. V gave up 5 bases and J gave up 4 bases, with 12 bases separating them. This CDR3 spans 15 amino acids. Germline-derived CDR1 and CDR2 are SNHLY and FYNNEI. The DNA of the CDR3 is TGTGCCAGCAGTCAAACACAAATGGGGGCCAACGTCCTGACTTTC. This encodes CASSQTQMGANVLTF.

The table lists this clonotype with a few counts. The chain is built from TRBV14 and TRBJ1-4; the D is unclear. The CDR3 runs to 13 residues. Germline values: CDR1 SGHDN, CDR2 FVKESK. The V and J ends lost 3 bases and 7 bases respectively, with 9 bases between them. The CDR3 is CASSHGRTEKLFF. The DNA for the CDR3 is TGTGCCAGCAGCCACGGGCGTACTGAAAAACTGTTTTTT.

This sequence joins TRBV10-3 and TRBJ2-5; D may correspond to TRBD1 or TRBD2 (5 bases each). CDR3 length: 13 residues. Trimming left V 2 bases short and J 5 bases short, with 9 bases between. Germline lookup yields CDR1 ENHRY and CDR2 SYGVKD. The CDR3 DNA reads TGTGCCATCAGTGAGGGGGGAACGGAGACCCAGTACTTC. This gives the protein CAISEGGTETQYF.

The gene calls are TRBV3-1 and TRBJ2-2, with 9 bases matching TRBD2. The CDR3 has 16 residues. CDR1 is LGHDT, CDR2 YNNKEL, per germline (reference sequence). The ends lost 5 bases at V and 1 base at J; junction bases unmatched: 5. CDR3 in amino acids: CASSKSGRQNTGELFF. The CDR3 DNA follows: TGTGCCAGCAGCAAAAGCGGGAGGCAGAACACCGGGGAGCTGTTTTTT.

This clonotype was seen just once. V is TRBV29-1 and J is TRBJ2-1; tentatively, D is TRBD1 (6 bases). V was trimmed by 4 bases and J by 1 base, leaving 17 bases between them. Looked up from germline, CDR1 is SQVTM and CDR2 is ANQGSEA. CDR3 length equals 16 residues. The CDR3: CSVVRPGDISYNEQFF. CDR3 coding DNA: TGCAGCGTTGTAAGGCCAGGGGATATTTCCTACAATGAGCAGTTCTTC.

This CDR3 is CSALWDASGQPQHF. CDR3 coding DNA: TGCAGTGCTCTCTGGGACGCGAGCGGCCAGCCCCAGCATTTT. The genes are TRBV20-1 and TRBJ1-5; perhaps TRBD1 as D (5 bases). The CDR3 spans 14 residues. Germline loops: CDR1 DFQATT, CDR2 SNEGSKA (reference sequence). The V end lost 5 bases, the J end lost 7 bases, and 18 bases lay between the germline ends.

This clonotype showed up just a few times. The rearrangement links TRBV20-1 to TRBJ2-3, with TRBD2 matching 11 bases. The CDR3 sequence is 16 residues long. J was trimmed by 8 bases and V by 3 bases; bases with no gene match: 13. The germline V gene encodes CDR1 DFQATT and CDR2 SNEGSKA (reference sequence). The chain's CDR3 is CSARSPLLAGGTTQYF. In DNA form, the CDR3 reads TGCAGTGCTAGGAGCCCCCTCCTAGCGGGGGGAACTACGCAGTATTTT.

This chain connects TRBV5-1 to TRBJ2-7; D unclear. The CDR3 is 15 amino acids. Germline values: CDR1 SGHRS, CDR2 YFSETQ. The V end lost 2 bases, the J end lost 0 bases, and 12 bases lay between the germline ends. CDR3 residues: CASSFGELSSYEQYF. For the CDR3, the DNA is TGCGCCAGCAGCTTTGGCGAATTAAGCTCCTACGAGCAGTACTTC.

The chain recombines TRBV10-3 with TRBJ1-1; D gene ambiguous. In germline, CDR1 is ENHRY, CDR2 SYGVKD. This CDR3 is 13 amino acids long. Trimming left V 10 bases short and J 1 base short, with 13 bases between. CDR3 in amino acids: CATQNTANTEAFF. The CDR3 coding sequence is TGTGCCACCCAAAATACAGCGAACACTGAAGCTTTCTTT.

This clonotype has more than one count but fewer than ten. The chain is built from TRBV12-3 or TRBV12-4 and TRBJ1-6, with D tentatively TRBD1 (5 bases). With 5 bases removed from V and 4 bases from J, the gap between germline ends came to 12 bases. There are 15 residues in the CDR3. CDR3: CASSTLQGYNSPLHF. The CDR3 region has the DNA TGTGCCAGCAGTACGCTCCAGGGATATAATTCACCCCTCCACTTT.

The table lists this clonotype with a few counts. This chain uses TRBV6-1 with TRBJ2-5, with D perhaps TRBD1 or TRBD2 (5 bases each). The CDR3 contains 16 residues. Trimming took off 7 bases at V and 2 bases at J, with 20 bases between the two ends. Germline V gene lookup returns CDR1 MNHNS and CDR2 SASEGT. Written as DNA, the CDR3 is TGTGCCAGCATTCCGCCGCCGGGACGCGGACAAGAGACCCAGTACTTC. This codes for CASIPPPGRGQETQYF.

The chain employs TRBV4-2 and TRBJ2-3, with 9 bases matching TRBD2. Germline CDR1 and CDR2: LGHNA and YNFKEQ. V was clipped by 0 bases and J by 4 bases; unmatched bases: 8. The CDR3 runs 17 residues. The CDR3, as DNA: TGTGCCAGCAGCCAAGATCAGCAGCGGGGGGACGCAGATACGCAGTATTTT. Translation: CASSQDQQRGDADTQYF.

The chain recombines TRBV5-4 with TRBJ2-2; D gene ambiguous. Trimming pared 3 bases from V and 0 bases from J, leaving 12 bases between. CDR1 SGHNT and CDR2 YYREEE come from the germline V gene (reference sequence). This CDR3 region has 16 residues. The CDR3 nucleotides are TGTGCCAGCAGCTATTTCAAGACCTCGAACACCGGGGAGCTGTTTTTT. This encodes CASSYFKTSNTGELFF.

The J gene is TRBJ2-2, the V gene TRBV10-3; D perhaps matches TRBD1 (5 bases). The germline gives CDR1 ENHRY, CDR2 SYGVKD. The CDR3 covers 15 residues. V lost 0 bases, J lost 1 base, and 6 bases lay in between. The CDR3 spells CAISESGVNTGELFF. Written as DNA, the CDR3 is TGTGCCATCAGTGAGTCAGGGGTGAACACCGGGGAGCTGTTTTTT.

This clonotype came up a few times. This chain joins TRBV10-1 and TRBJ2-1, with 9 bases identical to TRBD2. Germline-derived CDR1 and CDR2 are WNHNN and SYGVQD (reference sequence). Germline trimming cut 5 bases from V and 6 bases from J; bases unmatched to any gene: 11. The CDR3 length is 16 residues. This chain's CDR3 is CASSPGLAWIGNEQFF. In DNA form, the CDR3 reads TGCGCCAGCAGTCCGGGACTAGCATGGATCGGCAATGAGCAGTTCTTC.

The chain links TRBV27 to TRBJ1-4; TRBD1 matches 9 bases. Germline-derived CDR1 and CDR2 are MNHEY and SMNVEV (reference sequence). The CDR3 extends over 13 amino acids. V was pared by 8 bases and J by 6 bases, with 4 bases of the junction left unmatched. The CDR3 loop is CASGTGFDEKLFF. CDR3 nucleotide sequence: TGTGCCAGCGGGACAGGGTTTGATGAAAAACTGTTTTTT.

This clonotype was counted only a few times. The chain joins TRBV5-1 to TRBJ2-1; D might be TRBD2 (6 bases). The CDR3 contains 14 residues. The V end lost 5 bases, the J end lost 10 bases, and 19 bases lay between the germline ends. The V gene's germline CDR1 is SGHRS and CDR2 YFSETQ. CDR3 loop: CASSLGLVPSEQFF. The CDR3 nucleotides read TGCGCCAGCAGTCTGGGACTGGTCCCTTCCGAGCAGTTCTTC.

This chain uses TRBV3-1 with TRBJ2-4; D tentatively fits TRBD1 or TRBD2 (5 bases each). From germline, CDR1 is LGHDT and CDR2 YNNKEL (reference sequence). The V gene lost 3 bases and the J gene lost 8 bases, with 14 bases spanning the gap. CDR3 length: 14 amino acids. The CDR3: CASSHRDMGDIQYF. The CDR3 nucleotides are TGTGCCAGCAGCCACCGCGACATGGGGGACATTCAGTACTTC. Variable domain in full (rest from reference TRBV3-1 and TRBJ2-4): DTAVSQTPKYLVTQMGNDKSIKCEQNLGHDTMYWYKQDSKKFLKIMFSYNNKELIINETVPNRFSPKSPDKAHLNLHINSLELGDSAVYFCASSHRDMGDIQYFGAGTRLSVL.

This clonotype was seen repeatedly, ten times or more. The genes are TRBV3-1 and TRBJ1-1; possible D gene TRBD1, 5 bases. From germline, CDR1 is LGHDT and CDR2 YNNKEL (reference sequence). The CDR3 is made up of 16 amino acids. V shed 0 bases and J shed 4 bases, with 15 bases lying between them. CDR3 in amino acids: CASSQDGGGPSTEAFF. In nucleotides, the CDR3 is TGTGCCAGCAGCCAAGATGGCGGGGGACCGAGCACTGAAGCTTTCTTT. Using reference TRBV3-1 and TRBJ1-1 for the parts outside the CDR3, the full variable domain is DTAVSQTPKYLVTQMGNDKSIKCEQNLGHDTMYWYKQDSKKFLKIMFSYNNKELIINETVPNRFSPKSPDKAHLNLHINSLELGDSAVYFCASSQDGGGPSTEAFFGQGTRLTVV.

This clonotype was seen more than once but under ten times. The chain employs TRBV10-3 and TRBJ2-1; D may correspond to TRBD1 or TRBD2 (5 bases each). The CDR3 totals 19 residues. Trimming removed 2 bases at V and 1 base at J, with 21 bases between. Germline V gene sequence: CDR1 ENHRY, CDR2 SYGVKD. CDR3 in amino acids: CAISENGVKSGQSYNEQFF. The CDR3 DNA sequence: TGTGCCATCAGTGAGAATGGGGTGAAGAGCGGACAATCCTACAATGAGCAGTTCTTC.